The 21 T cell receptor beta chains below come from one sample, sequenced in a study of shared clonotypes between healthy human individuals. Clones were read by immunoSEQ multiplex PCR, and TCRdb kept only the in-frame ones, dropping some. Among about 1 million clones listed, around 74% were seen once. Material: memory CD4+ T cells sorted from blood. Subset reported: CD45RA-negative fraction. These receptors were taken from a man younger than 35 in good health.

The V and J genes are TRBV7-9 and TRBJ1-4; TRBD1 is a possible D gene (5 bases). CDR1 SEHNR and CDR2 FQNEAQ come from the germline V gene (reference sequence). V was trimmed by 1 base and J by 8 bases, leaving 17 bases between them. This CDR3 region has 16 residues. CDR3 amino acids: CASSLDTGTIGEKLFF. The DNA of the CDR3 is TGTGCCAGCAGCTTAGACACCGGGACTATAGGCGAAAAACTGTTTTTT. The variable domain in full, completed from reference TRBV7-9 and TRBJ1-4, reads DTGVSQNPRHKITKRGQNVTFRCDPISEHNRLYWYRQTLGQGPEFLTYFQNEAQLEKSRLLSDRFSAERPKGSFSTLEIQRTEQGDSAMYLCASSLDTGTIGEKLFFGSGTQLSVL.

The chain is built from TRBV5-4 and TRBJ2-2, with 8 bases aligning to TRBD1. Germline lookup yields CDR1 SGHNT and CDR2 YYREEE (reference sequence). Trimming removed 3 bases from V and 13 bases from J; junction bases left unmatched: 2. The CDR3 runs 11 residues. The CDR3 protein is CASSSDRVLFF. The DNA for the CDR3 is TGTGCCAGCAGCTCGGACAGGGTGCTGTTTTTT.

This clone was seen more than once but under ten times. V usage is TRBV16 and J usage is TRBJ1-1; D remains unclear. The CDR3 length is 16 residues. CDR1 is KGHSY, CDR2 FQNENV, per germline. Trimming shortened V by 1 base and J by 4 bases, and 16 bases separated the two germline ends. CDR3 nucleotides: TGTGCCAGCAGCCAATTAAGTACGGGAGTGGGCACTGAAGCTTTCTTT. Protein: CASSQLSTGVGTEAFF.

This sequence joins TRBV5-1 and TRBJ1-1, with D unclear. V was shortened by 0 bases and J by 4 bases, with 16 bases between the two germline ends. This CDR3 contains 16 residues. Germline V gene data show CDR1 as SGHRS and CDR2 as YFSETQ. CDR3 amino acids: CASSLGDSVRGTEAFF. CDR3 nucleotide sequence: TGCGCCAGCAGCTTGGGTGACTCCGTTCGGGGCACTGAAGCTTTCTTT.

The gene calls are TRBV6-5 and TRBJ1-5; a weak D match, TRBD1 (6 bases). CDR1 and CDR2 (germline): MNHEY, SVGAGI. The V end lost 0 bases, the J end lost 6 bases, and 12 bases lay between the germline ends. CDR3 length equals 15 residues. In DNA, the CDR3 is TGTGCCAGCAGTTACTCGAACAGGGCCGGTCAGCCCCAGCATTTT. Its translation: CASSYSNRAGQPQHF.

The V call is TRBV7-2, the J call TRBJ2-5; D is ambiguous. CDR1 and CDR2 (germline): SGHTA, FQGNSA. V dropped 2 bases and J dropped 1 base, with 11 bases sitting between them. The CDR3 extends over 15 amino acids. The CDR3 DNA sequence: TGTGCCAGCAGCTTATCATCCACTATCCAAGAGACCCAGTACTTC. Its protein is CASSLSSTIQETQYF. The full variable domain, in which reference TRBV7-2 and TRBJ2-5 provide the parts outside the CDR3, is GAGVSQSPSNKVTEKGKDVELRCDPISGHTALYWYRQSLGQGLEFLIYFQGNSAPDKSGLPSDRFSAERTGGSVSTLTIQRTQQEDSAVYLCASSLSSTIQETQYFGPGTRLLVL.

The CDR3 nucleotides read TGCGCCAGCAGCTTGTATACAGGGGTGAACACTGAAGCTTTCTTT. Translated: CASSLYTGVNTEAFF. The chain joins TRBV5-1 to TRBJ1-1, with 7 nucleotides matching TRBD1. The CDR3 has 15 residues. J gave up 0 bases and V 1 base, and 3 bases lay outside the gene matches. Germline CDR1 SGHRS, CDR2 YFSETQ. The full variable domain, with the rest looked up from reference TRBV5-1 and TRBJ1-1, is KAGVTQTPRYLIKTRGQQVTLSCSPISGHRSVSWYQQTPGQGLQFLFEYFSETQRNKGNFPGRFSGRQFSNSRSEMNVSTLELGDSALYLCASSLYTGVNTEAFFGQGTRLTVV.

This clone turned up a few times. This chain joins TRBV28 and TRBJ1-2; possible D gene TRBD1, 5 bases. The V gene's germline CDR1 is MDHEN and CDR2 SYDVKM. V was shortened by 2 bases and J by 2 bases, with 12 bases between the two germline ends. CDR3 length: 15 amino acids. CDR3 region: CASSLQGRVNYGYTF. The CDR3 nucleotides are TGTGCCAGCAGTTTACAGGGACGCGTAAACTATGGCTACACCTTC.

The chain links TRBV2 to TRBJ2-7, with D possibly matching TRBD2 (7 bases). Germline CDR1 reads SNHLY; CDR2 reads FYNNEI. The CDR3 runs to 16 residues. V lost 5 bases and J 6 bases, leaving 23 bases between the germline ends. CDR3 region: CASSKTIRGGGLEQYF. In DNA form, the CDR3 reads TGTGCCAGCAGTAAGACGATCCGGGGAGGGGGACTCGAGCAGTACTTC.

The chain has TRBV10-3 and TRBJ2-7; D call uncertain. The CDR3 has 13 residues. V lost 1 base, J lost 0 bases, and 4 bases lay in between. Germline V gene data show CDR1 as ENHRY and CDR2 as SYGVKD. The CDR3, as DNA: TGTGCCATCAGTGAGTATAGCTCCTACGAGCAGTACTTC. It is translated as CAISEYSSYEQYF.

The chain recombines TRBV29-1 with TRBJ2-1; 8 nucleotides line up with TRBD1. Trimming took 2 bases from V and 6 from J; bases not matched to a gene: 12. The CDR3 loop spans 16 amino acids. Germline-derived CDR1 and CDR2 are SQVTM and ANQGSEA. This chain's CDR3 is CSVEWVGTGAFNEQFF. The CDR3 DNA follows: TGCAGCGTTGAATGGGTTGGGACAGGAGCCTTCAATGAGCAGTTCTTC.

This clone showed up just once. This chain joins TRBV29-1 and TRBJ2-1; the match to TRBD1 covers 7 bases. The germline V gene encodes CDR1 SQVTM and CDR2 ANQGSEA. J lost 0 bases, V lost 4 bases, and 12 bases had no gene match. The CDR3 covers 17 residues. CDR3 sequence: CSVAPGQTIRSYNEQFF. As DNA, the CDR3 is TGCAGCGTTGCGCCGGGACAGACCATTCGCTCCTACAATGAGCAGTTCTTC.

The gene calls are TRBV27 and TRBJ1-1, with a weak D call TRBD1 (5 bases). The germline CDR1 and CDR2 sequences are MNHEY and SMNVEV (reference sequence). Trimming took 5 bases from V and 1 from J, leaving 20 bases between them. This CDR3 has 17 amino acids. In nucleotides, the CDR3 is TGTGCCAGCAGTCCATCCTTTTTGGGGGTCGGGAACACTGAAGCTTTCTTT. It yields the protein CASSPSFLGVGNTEAFF.

This chain links TRBV7-9 with TRBJ2-7, with TRBD1 matching over 9 bases. The CDR3 length is 15 residues. The trim removed 4 bases at V and 2 bases at J, leaving 6 bases unmatched. Germline CDR1 is SEHNR and CDR2 is FQNEAQ (reference sequence). CDR3: CASSSDRGWAYEQYF. In nucleotides, the CDR3 is TGTGCCAGCAGCTCCGACAGGGGGTGGGCCTACGAGCAGTACTTC. The entire variable domain, with the rest obtained from reference TRBV7-9 and TRBJ2-7, is as follows: DTGVSQNPRHKITKRGQNVTFRCDPISEHNRLYWYRQTLGQGPEFLTYFQNEAQLEKSRLLSDRFSAERPKGSFSTLEIQRTEQGDSAMYLCASSSDRGWAYEQYFGPGTRLTVT.

The rearrangement joins TRBV5-4 to TRBJ2-1; tentatively, D is TRBD2 (5 bases). Germline V CDR1 and CDR2: SGHNT, YYREEE (reference sequence). V lost 0 bases and J 4 bases, leaving 11 bases between the germline ends. The CDR3 sequence is 15 residues long. The CDR3 bases are TGTGCCAGCAGCTTGGCCCTAGCTGTTTACAATGAGCAGTTCTTC. Translated: CASSLALAVYNEQFF.

As regards this clone: This specimen includes other DNA sequences encoding the same CDR3. The CDR3 sequence is CASSPRTDTGELFF. DNA for the CDR3: TGCGCCAGCAGCCCCAGGACAGACACCGGGGAGCTGTTTTTT. The chain links TRBV5-1 to TRBJ2-2, with D maybe TRBD1 (6 bases). V lost 4 bases and J lost 3, with 10 bases in between. Germline V gene data show CDR1 as SGHRS and CDR2 as YFSETQ. CDR3 length: 14 residues.

The V gene is TRBV5-1, the J gene TRBJ2-4; 7 bases align to TRBD1. Germline values: CDR1 SGHRS, CDR2 YFSETQ. Trimming cost V 3 bases and J 7 bases; bases outside gene matches: 10. This CDR3 spans 15 amino acids. CDR3 amino acids: CASSSGTAEGNIQYF. Here the CDR3 DNA reads TGCGCCAGCAGCTCTGGGACAGCTGAGGGGAACATTCAGTACTTC.

This clone was seen a handful of times. The CDR3 reads CASSRGTSGGLARYEQYF. DNA for the CDR3: TGCGCCAGCAGCCGCGGGACTAGCGGGGGGCTAGCCAGGTACGAGCAGTACTTC. The rearrangement links TRBV5-1 to TRBJ2-7; the match to TRBD2 covers 15 bases. The CDR3 has 18 amino acids. Per germline, CDR1 SGHRS and CDR2 YFSETQ. Trimming removed 4 bases from V and 4 bases from J; junction bases left unmatched: 12.

The V gene is TRBV6-4, the J gene TRBJ1-1; D remains ambiguous. The CDR3 length is 13 residues. The germline V gene encodes CDR1 MRHNA and CDR2 SNTAGT. V dropped 4 bases and J dropped 0 bases, with 6 bases sitting between them. CDR3 DNA: TGTGCCAGCAGTGTTTCGATGAACACTGAAGCTTTCTTT. The encoded protein is CASSVSMNTEAFF.

V is TRBV5-5 and J is TRBJ1-2; perhaps TRBD1 as D (6 bases). V was trimmed by 4 bases and J by 4 bases, leaving 23 bases between them. This CDR3 region has 17 residues. Germline V gene data show CDR1 as SGHKS and CDR2 as YYEKEE (reference sequence). DNA of the CDR3: TGTGCCAGCAGCCTGGGGGCCCTACAGGGAGTCATCTATGGCTACACCTTC. It encodes CASSLGALQGVIYGYTF. Filled out from reference TRBV5-5 and TRBJ1-2, the complete variable domain reads DAGVTQSPTHLIKTRGQQVTLRCSPISGHKSVSWYQQVLGQGPQFIFQYYEKEERGRGNFPDRFSARQFPNYSSELNVNALLLGDSALYLCASSLGALQGVIYGYTFGSGTRLTVV.

The chain carries TRBV6-6 and TRBJ2-1, with 7 bases identical to TRBD2. Per the germline V gene, CDR1 is MNHNY and CDR2 is SVGAGI (reference sequence). The CDR3 is made up of 16 amino acids. J was trimmed by 0 bases and V by 7 bases; bases with no gene match: 9. CDR3 nucleotide sequence: TGTGCCAGCACCATCACTAGCGTCTCCTCCTACAATGAGCAGTTCTTC. This codes for CASTITSVSSYNEQFF.